The rows below give T cell receptor beta chains drawn from one sample of a study of identical twins. TCRdb redid the calling of the 5' RACE reads with MiXCR, one entry per CDR3 protein. Seen here are 750,000 to 950,000 distinct CDR3 sequences, 10% to 15% observed once, and the top ten hold under 2%. The same data also contributed to another study, on yellow fever vaccine responses in identical twins.

Sequences were obtained from PBMCs. These TCRs come from a woman aged 18-35 years in good health. Both conserved end residues are part of each CDR3. Fields, in order: V gene, D gene, clone size, J gene, CDR3 protein, CDR3 DNA. D genes are given only for firm matches. Only some rows state a clone size, as once, few, many or a class for expanded clones.

TRBV28,NA,many,TRBJ2-1,CASASLNEQFF,TGTGCCAGCGCCTCTCTGAATGAGCAGTTCTTC
TRBV25-1,NA,many,TRBJ1-2,CASSDGQYGYTF,TGTGCCAGCAGTGACGGACAGTATGGCTACACCTTC
TRBV5-1,TRBD1,NA,TRBJ1-1,CASRTGGTVQDEAFF,TGCGCCAGCAGGACAGGGGGGACGGTGCAGGATGAAGCTTTCTTT
TRBV20-1,TRBD1,NA,TRBJ2-2,CSARGLQGAGELFF,TGCAGTGCTAGAGGGTTACAGGGGGCCGGGGAGCTGTTTTTT
TRBV5-1,TRBD2,once,TRBJ2-1,CASSLGTSGSDDQFF,TGCGCCAGCAGCTTGGGGACTAGCGGGAGCGATGACCAGTTCTTC
TRBV28,NA,many,TRBJ2-4,CASNKAGAKNIQYF,TGTGCCAGCAATAAAGCGGGAGCCAAAAACATTCAGTACTTC
TRBV5-4,TRBD2,NA,TRBJ2-1,CASSLSGGAFNEQFF,TGTGCCAGCAGCTTAAGCGGGGGGGCATTCAATGAGCAGTTCTTC
TRBV4-1,TRBD1,few,TRBJ2-1,CASRTIYRDRDYNEQFF,TGCGCCAGTCGTACCATCTACCGGGACAGGGACTACAATGAGCAGTTCTTC
TRBV2,NA,NA,TRBJ1-5,CASSDSRGGSNQPQHF,TGTGCCAGCAGTGACAGCAGGGGAGGTAGCAATCAGCCCCAGCATTTT
TRBV3-1,TRBD1,many,TRBJ1-2,CASSPRTGRGVNYGYTF,TGTGCCAGCAGCCCGAGGACAGGCCGAGGGGTTAACTATGGCTACACCTTC
TRBV28,NA,few,TRBJ2-4,CASSPERGNKNIQYF,TGTGCCAGCAGTCCCGAGAGGGGAAACAAAAACATTCAGTACTTC
TRBV28,NA,NA,TRBJ1-1,CASRAPGRGNTEAFF,TGTGCCAGCAGAGCTCCGGGACGGGGGAACACTGAAGCTTTCTTT
TRBV4-1,TRBD1,NA,TRBJ2-2,CASSQDEGAGTGELFF,TGCGCCAGCAGCCAAGACGAGGGGGCCGGCACCGGGGAGCTGTTTTTT
TRBV4-2,TRBD2,NA,TRBJ2-5,CASSQDESSGRPQETQYF,TGTGCCAGCAGCCAAGATGAATCCAGCGGGAGGCCTCAAGAGACCCAGTACTTC
TRBV5-1,NA,few,TRBJ1-1,CASSLTIDGGTEAFF,TGCGCCAGCAGCTTGACCATCGATGGGGGGACTGAAGCTTTCTTT
TRBV13,NA,few,TRBJ2-5,CASSLSEQETQYF,TGTGCCAGCAGCTTGAGTGAACAAGAGACCCAGTACTTC
TRBV12-3/TRBV12-4,NA,few,TRBJ2-7,CASGVGGLVYEQYF,TGTGCCTCAGGGGTGGGGGGTCTAGTCTACGAGCAGTACTTC
TRBV4-1,TRBD2,NA,TRBJ2-1,CASSQSSGVLSSYNEQFF,TGCGCCAGCAGCCAATCGAGCGGGGTTCTCAGCTCCTACAATGAGCAGTTCTTC
TRBV7-9,TRBD2,NA,TRBJ2-7,CASRNSAGVATGEQYF,TGTGCCAGCAGAAACTCAGCGGGAGTGGCGACTGGCGAGCAGTACTTC
TRBV12-3/TRBV12-4,TRBD1,many,TRBJ2-3,CASQGVDHTQYF,TGTGCCAGCCAGGGGGTGGATCATACGCAGTATTTT
TRBV3-1,NA,few,TRBJ1-1,CASSLYAGLGKNTEAFF,TGTGCCAGCAGCCTCTACGCTGGGTTGGGGAAGAACACTGAAGCTTTCTTT
TRBV6-2/TRBV6-3,TRBD1,few,TRBJ2-2,CASSYSPWTGSEAGELFF,TGTGCCAGCAGTTACTCACCATGGACAGGGAGTGAGGCCGGGGAGCTGTTTTTT
TRBV20-1,NA,few,TRBJ2-3,CSVGRPGTDTQYF,TGCAGTGTGGGGAGACCAGGCACAGATACGCAGTATTTT
TRBV20-1,TRBD2,few,TRBJ2-5,CSASTSGGVYQETQYF,TGCAGTGCCTCGACTAGCGGGGGCGTGTACCAAGAGACCCAGTACTTC
TRBV18,NA,many,TRBJ2-2,CASSPRDTGELFF,TGTGCCAGCAGCCCCAGGGATACCGGGGAGCTGTTTTTT
TRBV12-3/TRBV12-4,TRBD1,NA,TRBJ1-5,CASSFPDRASNQPQHF,TGTGCCAGCAGTTTCCCGGACAGGGCAAGCAATCAGCCCCAGCATTTT
TRBV20-1,NA,NA,TRBJ2-5,CSAGGRVETQYF,TGCAGTGCTGGGGGCCGGGTAGAGACCCAGTACTTC
TRBV5-6,TRBD2,NA,TRBJ2-3,CASSPGRWDTDTQYF,TGTGCCAGCAGCCCCGGGAGGTGGGACACAGATACGCAGTATTTT
TRBV20-1,NA,few,TRBJ2-5,CSARGLVKETQYF,TGCAGTGCTAGGGGACTGGTCAAAGAGACCCAGTACTTC
TRBV7-9,TRBD1,NA,TRBJ2-7,CASSLDGTGRGYF,TGTGCCAGCAGCTTAGATGGGACAGGGAGGGGATACTTC
TRBV6-2/TRBV6-3,TRBD1,few,TRBJ2-2,CAPLARKGDRVGKTGELFF,TGTGCCCCTCTAGCCCGTAAGGGAGACAGGGTCGGAAAGACCGGGGAGCTGTTTTTT
TRBV5-1,NA,NA,TRBJ1-1,CASSLGAGLNTEAFF,TGCGCCAGCAGCTTGGGAGCCGGATTGAACACTGAAGCTTTCTTT
TRBV7-9,NA,NA,TRBJ2-3,CASSSGTLADTQYF,TGTGCCAGCAGCTCCGGGACCTTGGCAGATACGCAGTATTTT
TRBV6-5,NA,few,TRBJ2-3,CASSYASTGLNTDTQYF,TGTGCCAGCAGTTACGCCTCGACGGGCCTCAACACAGATACGCAGTATTTT
TRBV19,TRBD1,NA,TRBJ2-5,CASRLQGNEETQYF,TGTGCCAGTAGATTACAGGGGAACGAAGAGACCCAGTACTTC
TRBV12-5,NA,many,TRBJ2-4,CASGPIEDIQYF,TGTGCTAGTGGCCCGATCGAGGACATTCAGTACTTC
TRBV20-1,NA,many,TRBJ2-6,CSARGRRNSGANVLTF,TGCAGTGCTAGAGGAAGAAGGAACTCTGGGGCCAACGTCCTGACTTTC
TRBV2,TRBD2,few,TRBJ2-7,CASKLTSGNSHEQYF,TGTGCCAGCAAGCTGACTAGCGGGAATTCCCACGAGCAGTACTTC
TRBV7-9,NA,few,TRBJ2-1,CASSLTRDLNEQFF,TGTGCCAGCAGCTTAACCCGGGACCTCAATGAGCAGTTCTTC
TRBV10-2,NA,many,TRBJ1-3,CASSDGGRGGNTIYF,TGCGCCAGCAGTGACGGTGGCAGGGGCGGAAACACCATATATTTT
TRBV6-1,TRBD1,NA,TRBJ1-5,CASRGGQGNQPQHF,TGTGCCAGCAGGGGCGGACAGGGGAATCAGCCCCAGCATTTT
TRBV25-1,NA,few,TRBJ2-4,CASSGSGGARRIQYF,TGTGCCAGCAGTGGCTCCGGCGGGGCTAGGCGCATTCAGTACTTC
TRBV11-1,TRBD2,NA,TRBJ2-7,CASSPVPGLAARSSYEQYF,TGTGCCAGCAGCCCAGTACCGGGACTAGCGGCGAGGAGCTCCTACGAGCAGTACTTC
TRBV6-5,TRBD2,NA,TRBJ2-7,CASMELAGGYYEQYF,TGTGCCAGCATGGAACTAGCGGGAGGGTACTACGAGCAGTACTTC
TRBV12-3/TRBV12-4,TRBD1,many,TRBJ1-5,CASSFGTGDQPQHF,TGTGCCAGCAGTTTCGGGACAGGGGATCAGCCCCAGCATTTT
TRBV24-1,TRBD1,NA,TRBJ1-2,CATSDLDRGLGYTF,TGTGCCACCAGTGATTTGGACAGGGGGCTCGGCTACACCTTC
TRBV12-3/TRBV12-4,NA,few,TRBJ2-3,CASSLPESRAYF,TGTGCCAGCAGTTTACCCGAATCGCGGGCGTATTTT
TRBV7-6,TRBD2,few,TRBJ2-5,CASSLFRTSGETQYF,TGTGCCAGCAGCTTATTCCGGACTAGCGGAGAGACCCAGTACTTC
TRBV27,TRBD1,NA,TRBJ2-7,CASSLFDRGQGEQYF,TGTGCCAGCAGTTTATTTGACAGGGGGCAAGGTGAGCAGTACTTC
TRBV20-1,NA,few,TRBJ2-1,CSARASGPTGLNEQFF,TGCAGTGCTAGAGCCAGCGGGCCAACAGGTCTCAATGAGCAGTTCTTC
TRBV3-1,TRBD1,few,TRBJ2-2,CASSPRQGGIGELFF,TGTGCCAGCAGCCCCCGACAGGGGGGTATCGGGGAGCTGTTTTTT
TRBV12-3/TRBV12-4,NA,NA,TRBJ1-5,CASSLYSTQLNQPQHF,TGTGCCAGCAGTTTATATAGTACGCAGCTTAATCAGCCCCAGCATTTT
TRBV7-9,NA,NA,TRBJ1-2,CASSLRPRSYGYTF,TGTGCCAGCAGCCTCCGACCCCGATCCTATGGCTACACCTTC
TRBV6-2/TRBV6-3,TRBD2,NA,TRBJ2-7,CASSGTSGREKYF,TGTGCCAGCAGTGGGACTAGCGGGAGAGAAAAGTACTTC
TRBV7-4,NA,many,TRBJ2-4,CASSLRIVGGLQNIQYF,TGTGCCAGCAGCTTAAGGATTGTCGGGGGGCTTCAAAACATTCAGTACTTC
TRBV2,NA,NA,TRBJ2-1,CASPRRDEQFF,TGTGCCAGCCCTAGGCGGGATGAGCAGTTCTTC
TRBV5-1,NA,few,TRBJ1-1,CASSFWGLNTEAFF,TGCGCCAGCAGCTTTTGGGGTTTGAACACTGAAGCTTTCTTT
TRBV28,NA,NA,TRBJ2-1,CASSLSPRSYNEQFF,TGTGCCAGCAGTTTATCACCCCGCTCCTACAATGAGCAGTTCTTC
TRBV24-1,NA,NA,TRBJ2-5,CATSDFGAYQETQYF,TGTGCCACCAGTGATTTCGGGGCGTACCAAGAGACCCAGTACTTC
TRBV12-3/TRBV12-4,NA,many,TRBJ2-1,CVSGRGPYNEQFF,TGTGTCTCGGGGCGGGGGCCCTACAATGAGCAGTTCTTC